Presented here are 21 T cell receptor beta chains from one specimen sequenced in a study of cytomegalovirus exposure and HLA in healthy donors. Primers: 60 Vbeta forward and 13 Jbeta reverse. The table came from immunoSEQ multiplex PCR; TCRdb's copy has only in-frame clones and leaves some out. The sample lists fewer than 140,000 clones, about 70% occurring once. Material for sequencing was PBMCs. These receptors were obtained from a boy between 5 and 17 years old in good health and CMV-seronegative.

CDR3: CASSLGTGTGGSPLHF. In nucleotides, the CDR3 is TGTGCCAGCAGCTTGGGAACCGGGACAGGAGGTTCACCCCTCCACTTT. The chain couples TRBV7-9 to TRBJ1-6; 8 nucleotides agree with TRBD1. The CDR3 contains 16 residues. V trimming: 3 bases; J trimming: 9 bases; junction bases outside the gene matches: 10. Germline V lookup: CDR1 SEHNR, CDR2 FQNEAQ (reference sequence).

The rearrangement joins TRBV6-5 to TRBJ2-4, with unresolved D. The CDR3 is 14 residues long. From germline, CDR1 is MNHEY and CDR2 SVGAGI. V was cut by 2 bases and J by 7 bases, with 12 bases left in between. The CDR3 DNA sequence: TGTGCCAGCAGTTACGGTCCAGAATCGAACATTCAGTACTTC. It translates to CASSYGPESNIQYF.

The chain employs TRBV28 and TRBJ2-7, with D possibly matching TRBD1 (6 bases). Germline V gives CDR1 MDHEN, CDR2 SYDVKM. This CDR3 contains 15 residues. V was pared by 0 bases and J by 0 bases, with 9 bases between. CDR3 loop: CASSLWQGSSYEQYF. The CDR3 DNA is TGTGCCAGCAGTTTATGGCAGGGGAGCTCCTACGAGCAGTACTTC.

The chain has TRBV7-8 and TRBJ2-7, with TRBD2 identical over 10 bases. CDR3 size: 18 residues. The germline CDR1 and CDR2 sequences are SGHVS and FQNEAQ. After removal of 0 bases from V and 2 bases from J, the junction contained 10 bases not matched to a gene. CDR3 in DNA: TGTGCCAGCAGCTTAGCAACTAGCGGGAACCTTAACCCCTACGAGCAGTACTTC. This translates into CASSLATSGNLNPYEQYF.

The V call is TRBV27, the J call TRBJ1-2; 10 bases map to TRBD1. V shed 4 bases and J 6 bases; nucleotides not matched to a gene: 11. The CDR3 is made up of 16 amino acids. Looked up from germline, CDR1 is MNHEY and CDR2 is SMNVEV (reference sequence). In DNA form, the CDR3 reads TGTGCCAGCAGTTCGAGCGCCGGGACAGGGGAAAATGGCTACACCTTC. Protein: CASSSSAGTGENGYTF.

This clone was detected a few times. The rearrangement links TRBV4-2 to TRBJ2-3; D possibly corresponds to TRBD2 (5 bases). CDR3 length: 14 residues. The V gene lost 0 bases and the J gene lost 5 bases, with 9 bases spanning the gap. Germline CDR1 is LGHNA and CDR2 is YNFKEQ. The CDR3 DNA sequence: TGTGCCAGCAGCCAAGATCCGGGGAGAGATACGCAGTATTTT. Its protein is CASSQDPGRDTQYF.

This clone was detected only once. CDR3 coding DNA: TGCGCCAGCAGCTCGACGGGACAGACCTACGAGCAGTACTTC. Its translation: CASSSTGQTYEQYF. This chain links TRBV5-1 with TRBJ2-7; 7 bases match TRBD1. CDR3 size: 14 residues. Germline CDR1 and CDR2: SGHRS and YFSETQ. V lost 3 bases to trimming and J lost 2 bases; unmatched junction nucleotides: 5.

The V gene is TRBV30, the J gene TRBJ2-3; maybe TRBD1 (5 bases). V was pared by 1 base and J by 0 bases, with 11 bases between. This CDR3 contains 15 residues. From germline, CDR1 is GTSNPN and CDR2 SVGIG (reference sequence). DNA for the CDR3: TGTGCCTGGAGTGAAGACAGTTCTAGCACAGATACGCAGTATTTT. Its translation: CAWSEDSSSTDTQYF.

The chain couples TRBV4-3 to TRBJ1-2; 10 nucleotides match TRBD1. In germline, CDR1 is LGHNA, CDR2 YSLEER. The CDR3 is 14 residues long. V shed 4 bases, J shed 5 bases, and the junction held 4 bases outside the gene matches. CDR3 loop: CASSPRDRGYGYTF. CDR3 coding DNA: TGCGCCAGCAGCCCGAGGGACAGGGGATATGGCTACACCTTC.

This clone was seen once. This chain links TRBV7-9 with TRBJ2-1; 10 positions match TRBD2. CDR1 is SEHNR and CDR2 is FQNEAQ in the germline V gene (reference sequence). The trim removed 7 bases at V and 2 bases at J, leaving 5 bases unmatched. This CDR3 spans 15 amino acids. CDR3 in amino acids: CASIGTSEPYNEQFF. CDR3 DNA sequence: TGTGCCAGCATCGGGACTAGCGAGCCCTACAATGAGCAGTTCTTC.

The CDR3 region is CASSRGSGAPEEQFF. The DNA for the CDR3 is TGTGCCAGCAGTCGAGGGAGCGGGGCCCCTGAGGAGCAGTTCTTC. This chain joins TRBV7-6 and TRBJ2-1; 7 bases agree with TRBD2. The V gene end was trimmed by 6 bases and the J gene end by 10 bases; junction bases not matched to a gene: 15. The germline CDR1 and CDR2 sequences are SGHVS and FNYEAQ. The length of the CDR3 is 15 residues.

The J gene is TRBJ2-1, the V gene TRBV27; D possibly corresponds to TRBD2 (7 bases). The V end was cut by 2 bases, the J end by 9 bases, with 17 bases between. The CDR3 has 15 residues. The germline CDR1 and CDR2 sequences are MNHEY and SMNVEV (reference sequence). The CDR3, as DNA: TGTGCCAGCAGTTTAGAGGGGGGAGGGATCGTTGAGCAGTTCTTC. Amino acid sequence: CASSLEGGGIVEQFF.

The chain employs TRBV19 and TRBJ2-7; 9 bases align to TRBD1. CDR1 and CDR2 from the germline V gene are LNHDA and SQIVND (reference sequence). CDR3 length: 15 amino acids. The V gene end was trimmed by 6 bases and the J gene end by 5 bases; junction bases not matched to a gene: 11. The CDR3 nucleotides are TGTGCCAGTAGAAAAACGGGACAGGGATACAACGAGCAGTACTTC. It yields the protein CASRKTGQGYNEQYF.

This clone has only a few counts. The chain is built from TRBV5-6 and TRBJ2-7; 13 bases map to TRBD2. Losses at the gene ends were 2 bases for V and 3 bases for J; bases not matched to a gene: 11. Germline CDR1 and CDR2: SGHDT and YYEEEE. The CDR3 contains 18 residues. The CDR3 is CASSFRLAGGPFNYEQYF. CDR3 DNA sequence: TGTGCCAGCAGCTTCCGACTAGCGGGGGGCCCCTTTAACTACGAGCAGTACTTC.

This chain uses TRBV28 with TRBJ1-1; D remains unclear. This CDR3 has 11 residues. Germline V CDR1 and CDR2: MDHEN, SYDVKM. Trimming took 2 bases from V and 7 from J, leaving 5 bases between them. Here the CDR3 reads CASSLKHEAFF. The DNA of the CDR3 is TGTGCCAGCAGTTTAAAACATGAAGCTTTCTTT.

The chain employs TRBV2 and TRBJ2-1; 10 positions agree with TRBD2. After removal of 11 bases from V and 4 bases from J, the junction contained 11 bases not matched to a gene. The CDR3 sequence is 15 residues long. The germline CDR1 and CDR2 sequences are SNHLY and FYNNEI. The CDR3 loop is CAAKKREGLYNEQFF. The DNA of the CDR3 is TGTGCCGCAAAAAAGCGGGAGGGCCTTTACAATGAGCAGTTCTTC.

In DNA form, the CDR3 reads TGTGCCAGCACCTCAGCAGGGGGCGTGAAAAATGAGCAGTTCTTC. Translation gives CASTSAGGVKNEQFF. The chain combines TRBV28 with TRBJ2-1; 8 nucleotides align to TRBD1. This CDR3 has 15 amino acids. J gave up 7 bases and V 7 bases, and 12 bases lay outside the gene matches. Per germline, CDR1 MDHEN and CDR2 SYDVKM.

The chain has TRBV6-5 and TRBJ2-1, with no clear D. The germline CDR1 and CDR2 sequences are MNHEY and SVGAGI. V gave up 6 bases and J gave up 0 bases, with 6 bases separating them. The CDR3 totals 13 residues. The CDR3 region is CASSSSSYNEQFF. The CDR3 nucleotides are TGTGCCAGCAGCTCGAGCTCCTACAATGAGCAGTTCTTC.

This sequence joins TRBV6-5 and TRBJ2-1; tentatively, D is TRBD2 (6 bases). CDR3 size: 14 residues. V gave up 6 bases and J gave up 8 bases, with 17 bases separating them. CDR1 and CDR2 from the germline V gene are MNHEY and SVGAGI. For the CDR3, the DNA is TGTGCCAGCAGGCCGAGACCTAGCGCCGATGAGCAGTTCTTC. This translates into CASRPRPSADEQFF.

Here the CDR3 DNA reads TGTGCCAGCAGCCAAGCGGACAGAGCCCACGAGCAGTACTTC. Translated: CASSQADRAHEQYF. The chain uses TRBV9 and TRBJ2-7; D perhaps matches TRBD1 (6 bases). The CDR3 spans 14 residues. With 4 bases removed from V and 5 bases from J, the gap between germline ends came to 16 bases. CDR1 SGDLS and CDR2 YYNGEE come from the germline V gene. Full variable domain (missing parts from reference TRBV9 and TRBJ2-7): DSGVTQTPKHLITATGQRVTLRCSPRSGDLSVYWYQQSLDQGLQFLIQYYNGEERAKGNILERFSAQQFPDLHSELNLSSLELGDSALYFCASSQADRAHEQYFGPGTRLTVT.

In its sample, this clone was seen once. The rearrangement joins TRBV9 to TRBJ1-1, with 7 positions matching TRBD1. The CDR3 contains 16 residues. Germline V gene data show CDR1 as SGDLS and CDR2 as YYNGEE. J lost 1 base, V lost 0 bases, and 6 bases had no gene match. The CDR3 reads CASSVAPGGRNTEAFF. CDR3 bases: TGTGCCAGCAGCGTAGCCCCAGGGGGGAGGAACACTGAAGCTTTCTTT.